In this sample, the clone carrying this T cell receptor beta chain turned up a few times. Its specificity is not known. Germline loops: CDR1 SEHNR, CDR2 FQNEAQ (reference sequence). Trimming took 4 bases from V and 4 from J, leaving 20 bases between them. The CDR3 covers 16 residues. The second PCR ran roughly 7 to 11 cycles with a sample-barcoded 5' primer and J-beta primers. TCRdb called the 5' RACE reads again in MiXCR, with one record for every CDR3 protein. The sample consists of about 1 million distinct CDR3 sequences, less than 25% of them appearing once. This record comes from a study of blood T cells in healthy people across ages. Overall study results and limits: Long-lived donors exceeded aged donors in naive CD4+ cells and diversity.

A further study also used this sample, focusing on T cells of mothers and their children. That investigation notes: There were over 9.5 million TCR beta CDR3 reads from each mother and about 3 million from each child.

The chain has TRBV7-9 and TRBJ2-7; D uncertain. Sequencing was done on a sample of blood. The receptor's source is a girl aged 2 to 9 in good health. The CDR3 here is CASSSPPRTSNYEQYF. CDR3 bases: TGTGCCAGCAGCTCCCCACCGAGGACCTCTAATTACGAGCAGTACTTC.